These T cell receptor beta chains were read from a single sample in a study of Graves' ophthalmopathy and Graves' hyperthyroidism. TCRdb processed the multiplex PCR reads anew with MiXCR; each CDR3 protein has one entry. The sample records 300,000 to 400,000 distinct CDR3 sequences, roughly a sixth being singletons. The material sequenced was peripheral blood. The source is an adult woman with stable Graves' hyperthyroidism. CDR3s include the opening cysteine and the closing phenylalanine or tryptophan. The D gene is left open where the match is weak. Clone size, where shown, is once, few, many, or a class for clones that have expanded.

D	V	size	J	CDR3	DNA
.	TRBV7-9	many	TRBJ2-7	CASSPRGIGASEQYF	TGTGCCAGCAGCCCGAGGGGGATAGGAGCTTCCGAGCAGTACTTC
.	TRBV20-1	.	TRBJ1-2	CSAGAGSANYGYTF	TGCAGTGCTGGCGCAGGGTCGGCTAACTATGGCTACACCTTC
.	TRBV7-3	many	TRBJ1-6	CASSSMGGPPLHF	TGTGCCAGCAGCTCAATGGGGGGTCCACCCCTCCACTTT
.	TRBV7-8	.	TRBJ2-3	CASSKTGSTDTQYF	TGTGCCAGCAGCAAGACAGGCAGCACAGATACGCAGTATTTT
.	TRBV6-5	many	TRBJ1-2	CASAVASNYGYTF	TGTGCCAGCGCAGTGGCTTCAAACTATGGCTACACCTTC
.	TRBV6-1	once	TRBJ1-2	CASSVEQAYGYTF	TGTGCCAGCAGTGTGGAACAGGCCTATGGCTACACCTTC
.	TRBV29-1	many	TRBJ1-1	CSVVPLLGIEAFF	TGCAGCGTTGTCCCTCTATTGGGTATTGAAGCTTTCTTT
.	TRBV12-3/TRBV12-4	many	TRBJ2-5	CASSPAEGQGTQYF	TGTGCCAGCAGTCCCGCGGAGGGTCAGGGGACCCAGTACTTC
TRBD1	TRBV28	many	TRBJ2-5	CASSPLGQGLNQETQYF	TGTGCCAGCAGTCCCCTGGGACAGGGGTTAAACCAAGAGACCCAGTACTTC
.	TRBV7-8	many	TRBJ2-7	CASSSPGTPSYEQYF	TGTGCCAGCAGCTCACCCGGGACGCCATCCTACGAGCAGTACTTC
.	TRBV6-1	.	TRBJ2-7	CACRQGYEQYF	TGTGCCTGCCGGCAGGGCTACGAGCAGTACTTC
.	TRBV28	.	TRBJ1-2	CASSFFGDRYGYTF	TGTGCCAGCAGTTTTTTCGGGGACCGGTATGGCTACACCTTC
TRBD1	TRBV28	.	TRBJ1-5	CASSLIRVDRGRSQPQHF	TGTGCCAGCAGTTTAATTCGTGTTGACAGGGGGCGTAGTCAGCCCCAGCATTTT
TRBD1	TRBV20-1	.	TRBJ2-7	CSAPATGRTYEQYF	TGCAGTGCCCCTGCGACAGGGCGTACCTACGAGCAGTACTTC
.	TRBV29-1	medium-sized	TRBJ2-2	CSAVTSGELFF	TGCAGCGCCGTTACCTCCGGGGAGCTGTTTTTT
TRBD2	TRBV7-9	.	TRBJ2-7	CASSHGTSGPYEQYF	TGTGCCAGCAGCCACGGGACTAGCGGGCCGTACGAGCAGTACTTC
.	TRBV19	many	TRBJ1-1	CASSISQAGTEAFF	TGTGCCAGTAGTATTTCCCAGGCAGGGACTGAAGCTTTCTTT
TRBD1	TRBV28	many	TRBJ1-1	CASSFGRQGKRNTEAFF	TGTGCCAGCAGTTTTGGGAGACAGGGGAAGAGGAACACTGAAGCTTTCTTT
TRBD2	TRBV2	.	TRBJ2-7	CASSEGASGRVSYEQYF	TGTGCCAGCAGTGAAGGGGCTAGCGGGAGGGTCTCCTACGAGCAGTACTTC
TRBD2	TRBV11-2	.	TRBJ2-5	CASSLVAGEGQYF	TGTGCCAGCAGCTTGGTAGCGGGGGAGGGCCAGTACTTC
TRBD1	TRBV18	.	TRBJ2-7	CACSPGQGASYEQYF	TGTGCCTGCTCACCGGGACAGGGTGCCTCCTACGAGCAGTACTTC
TRBD2	TRBV6-1	.	TRBJ2-7	CASKGGGGTYEQYF	TGTGCCAGCAAAGGAGGCGGGGGGACTTACGAGCAGTACTTC
.	TRBV28	many	TRBJ2-1	CASSLGGNEQFF	TGTGCCAGCAGTTTAGGCGGTAATGAGCAGTTCTTC
TRBD1	TRBV24-1	many	TRBJ2-7	CATSDSGTGRNYEQYF	TGTGCCACCAGTGATTCTGGGACAGGAAGAAACTACGAGCAGTACTTC
.	TRBV5-1	many	TRBJ1-2	CASSPRTEKANYGYTF	TGCGCCAGCAGCCCCAGGACAGAAAAAGCTAACTATGGCTACACCTTC
.	TRBV4-1	few	TRBJ2-3	CASSQDRGRQPQYF	TGCGCCAGCAGCCAAGATCGCGGCCGTCAGCCGCAGTATTTT
.	TRBV12-3/TRBV12-4	many	TRBJ1-1	CASSLQEMNTEAFF	TGTGCCAGCAGTTTACAGGAAATGAACACTGAAGCTTTCTTT
.	TRBV10-3	many	TRBJ1-1	CAISPTRHTEAFF	TGTGCCATCAGCCCAACAAGGCACACTGAAGCTTTCTTT
.	TRBV12-3/TRBV12-4	many	TRBJ1-2	CASSSGRGDYGYTF	TGTGCCAGCAGTTCGGGAAGGGGAGACTATGGCTACACCTTC
.	TRBV15	many	TRBJ2-1	CATSRDNGEQFF	TGTGCCACCAGCAGAGATAATGGGGAGCAGTTCTTC
TRBD1	TRBV12-3/TRBV12-4	many	TRBJ2-2	CASSFDGTGGTGELFF	TGTGCCAGCAGTTTTGACGGGACAGGGGGCACCGGGGAGCTGTTTTTT
TRBD1	TRBV20-1	many	TRBJ2-7	CSARPGTGLYEQYF	TGCAGTGCTAGACCCGGGACAGGACTCTACGAGCAGTACTTC
TRBD1	TRBV20-1	many	TRBJ2-7	CSAHRDRVSYEQYF	TGCAGTGCTCACCGGGACAGGGTCTCCTACGAGCAGTACTTC
TRBD1	TRBV14	.	TRBJ2-2	CASSQAGQGETGSNTGELFF	TGTGCCAGCAGCCAAGCCGGGCAGGGGGAGACTGGTTCGAACACCGGGGAGCTGTTTTTT
.	TRBV24-1	many	TRBJ1-5	CATSAKISREGPYSNQPQHF	TGTGCCACCAGTGCAAAAATCTCCAGGGAAGGGCCTTATAGCAATCAGCCCCAGCATTTT
TRBD2	TRBV4-1	many	TRBJ2-3	CASSQVPLAGGGRDTQYF	TGCGCCAGCAGCCAAGTTCCTTTAGCGGGAGGGGGCAGGGATACGCAGTATTTT
TRBD2	TRBV27	few	TRBJ2-1	CASSPLAGDTGNEQFF	TGTGCCAGCTCGCCATTAGCGGGAGATACGGGCAATGAGCAGTTCTTC